This entry lists 6 T cell receptor beta chains sequenced from one sample in a study of blood T cell repertoires in COVID-19. Produced via immunoSEQ multiplex PCR; TCRdb's table is partial and in-frame only. This sample has a few hundred thousand clones, with around four fifths found just once. The sequenced sample consisted of PBMCs or T cells enriched from blood (not recorded which). These receptors all come from a man aged 25 to 40 with acute COVID-19.

J is TRBJ2-2 and V is TRBV14; D is perhaps TRBD1 (6 bases). The V gene's germline CDR1 is SGHDN and CDR2 FVKESK. The CDR3 has 14 amino acids. Trimming took 2 bases from V and 6 from J, leaving 10 bases between them. Here the CDR3 DNA reads TGTGCCAGCAGCCAAACACAGGGAGCCGGGGAGCTGTTTTTT. This codes for CASSQTQGAGELFF.

The chain recombines TRBV7-8 with TRBJ1-5; D ambiguous. The CDR3 is 14 residues long. V dropped 5 bases and J dropped 4 bases, with 12 bases sitting between them. Germline values: CDR1 SGHVS, CDR2 FQNEAQ. CDR3 sequence: CASSPLSSNQPQHF. For the CDR3, the DNA is TGTGCCAGCAGCCCCCTGAGTAGTAATCAGCCCCAGCATTTT. The variable domain in full, completed from reference TRBV7-8 and TRBJ1-5, reads GAGVSQSPRYKVAKRGQDVALRCDPISGHVSLFWYQQALGQGPEFLTYFQNEAQLDKSGLPSDRFFAERPEGSVSTLKIQRTQQEDSAVYLCASSPLSSNQPQHFGDGTRLSIL.

A remark on this clone: Different DNA sequences within this sample yield the same CDR3. The chain carries TRBV12-3 or TRBV12-4 and TRBJ2-7; 8 bases align to TRBD1. With 4 bases clipped from V and 5 bases from J, the junction kept 4 bases outside the gene matches. This CDR3 spans 13 amino acids. CDR3 residues: CASSSRTGNEQYV. CDR3 nucleotide sequence: TGTGCCAGCAGTTCTCGGACAGGGAACGAGCAGTACGTC.

The chain has TRBV2 and TRBJ1-1; D gene uncertain. Between the trimmed V and J ends, which lost 6 bases and 2 bases, there was a span of 13 bases. The CDR3 runs to 14 residues. Germline V gene sequence: CDR1 SNHLY, CDR2 FYNNEI. This chain's CDR3 is CASRPRGENTEAFF. Here the CDR3 DNA reads TGTGCCAGCAGACCCCGAGGAGAAAACACTGAAGCTTTCTTT.

The chain is built from TRBV19 and TRBJ2-2; 9 bases are shared with TRBD2. From germline, CDR1 is LNHDA and CDR2 SQIVND (reference sequence). V dropped 7 bases and J dropped 3; count of bases not matched to a gene: 12. CDR3 length: 17 residues. For the CDR3, the DNA is TGTGCCAGTACCCCGGCTAGCGGGACTCGATACACCGGGGAGCTGTTTTTT. This encodes CASTPASGTRYTGELFF. The full variable domain, rest sourced from reference TRBV19 and TRBJ2-2, is DGGITQSPKYLFRKEGQNVTLSCEQNLNHDAMYWYRQDPGQGLRLIYYSQIVNDFQKGDIAEGYSVSREKKESFPLTVTSAQKNPTAFYLCASTPASGTRYTGELFFGEGSRLTVL.

The rearrangement uses TRBV9 and TRBJ1-6; TRBD1 matches 7 bases. The CDR3 is made up of 15 amino acids. V was clipped by 4 bases and J by 6 bases; unmatched bases: 7. Germline-derived CDR1 and CDR2 are SGDLS and YYNGEE. CDR3 in DNA: TGTGCCAGCAGCTCGAGACAGGGCTCTAATTCACCCCTCCACTTT. Translation: CASSSRQGSNSPLHF.